This TCR beta chain comes out of a study of T cell repertoires in cytomegalovirus infection. Trimming shortened V by 1 base and J by 2 bases, and 13 bases separated the two germline ends. Germline loops: CDR1 MDHEN, CDR2 SYDVKM. This CDR3 is built from 16 residues. TCRdb processed the reads anew with MiXCR; each CDR3 protein has one entry. The table includes 150,000 to 200,000 distinct CDR3 sequences, nearly 9.5% detected once. This clonotype was recorded at least ten times. The chain is built from TRBV28 and TRBJ2-3; D is perhaps TRBD2 (6 bases). This TCR was recovered from a human donor in good health (CMV status not recorded). Some clones in this sample may be carry-over from other donors' samples. The sequenced sample consisted of PBMCs. CDR3 protein: CASSLSSWTNTDTQYF. The CDR3 DNA is TGTGCCAGCAGTTTATCCTCATGGACTAACACAGATACGCAGTATTTT. Full variable domain (remainder filled in from reference TRBV28 and TRBJ2-3): DVKVTQSSRYLVKRTGEKVFLECVQDMDHENMFWYRQDPGLGLRLIYFSYDVKMKEKGDIPEGYSVSREKKERFSLILESASTNQTSMYLCASSLSSWTNTDTQYFGPGTRLTVL.